These T cell receptor beta chains were read from a single sample in a study of cytomegalovirus exposure and HLA in healthy donors. The data were produced by immunoSEQ multiplex PCR, yet TCRdb's version contains in-frame clones alone and is incomplete. The table lists about 120,000 clones, nearly 80% of them singletons, with 2.5% to 3.5% in the top ten. Sequencing was done on a sample of PBMCs. These receptors all stem from a woman aged 30 to 39 in good health and CMV-seropositive. Both conserved end residues are trimmed from each CDR3. Clone size is shown for a subset of rows, as once, few, many or a class of expanded clone.

clone_size: .; v_call: TRBV7-2; j_call: TRBJ2-3; cdr3_aa: ASSAQTGSSTDTQY
clone_size: few; v_call: TRBV5-1; j_call: TRBJ2-7; cdr3_aa: ASSRSIPGGLGTYEQY
clone_size: .; v_call: TRBV5-4; j_call: TRBJ2-1; cdr3_aa: ASRGGGAGGFNEQF
clone_size: once; v_call: TRBV30; j_call: TRBJ1-3; cdr3_aa: AWSSLDSGNTIY
clone_size: .; v_call: TRBV7-9; j_call: TRBJ1-6; cdr3_aa: ASSPRVDGSPLH
clone_size: .; v_call: TRBV18; j_call: TRBJ2-5; cdr3_aa: ASSRGTEETQY
clone_size: .; v_call: TRBV5-1; j_call: TRBJ2-5; cdr3_aa: ASSFEHMKTQY
clone_size: .; v_call: TRBV7-9; j_call: TRBJ2-5; cdr3_aa: ASRVKETQY
clone_size: .; v_call: TRBV27; j_call: TRBJ1-1; cdr3_aa: ASSFRNGQGGLEAF
clone_size: .; v_call: TRBV12-5; j_call: TRBJ2-1; cdr3_aa: AGPPLAGGADEQF
clone_size: once; v_call: TRBV30; j_call: TRBJ2-5; cdr3_aa: AWSAHRTGRETQY
clone_size: .; v_call: TRBV12-1; j_call: TRBJ2-7; cdr3_aa: ASSFFNRRGLFSYEQY